The 11 T cell receptor beta chains given below trace back to one sample, sequenced in a study of regulatory T cells in long-lasting Graves disease. Construction of TCR beta libraries relied on iRepertoire HTBI primers and on Arm-PCR targeting CDR3 regions. From the multiplex PCR reads, TCRdb called clonotypes with MiXCR, one entry per CDR3 protein. The sample lists over 350,000 distinct CDR3 sequences, approximately 15% seen once, with approximately 7.8% in the top ten. Time point given: newly diagnosed GD, antithyroid drugs for less than 3 months. Following extraction of RNA from PBMCs, that RNA was used to make the TCR library. These data were also reused for a study on T cells in Graves' hyperthyroidism and ophthalmopathy.

Sequencing was performed on peripheral blood mononuclear cells (PBMCs), taken at new diagnosis, from a patient treated with antithyroid drugs. The receptors derive from a woman between 40 and 50 years old with Graves disease.

This clonotype has at least ten counts. J is TRBJ2-1 and V is TRBV2, with TRBD2 matching 15 bases. Germline lookup yields CDR1 SNHLY and CDR2 FYNNEI. The CDR3 extends over 16 amino acids. Losses at the gene ends were 5 bases for V and 5 bases for J; bases not matched to a gene: 4. The CDR3 is CASSSRTSGRDNEQFF. The CDR3 DNA is TGTGCCAGCAGTTCCAGGACTAGCGGGAGGGACAATGAGCAGTTCTTC.

This clonotype has just a few counts. The chain uses TRBV27 and TRBJ2-7; a weak D match, TRBD2 (5 bases). Germline loops: CDR1 MNHEY, CDR2 SMNVEV (reference sequence). This CDR3 spans 13 amino acids. The V and J ends lost 2 bases and 3 bases respectively, with 8 bases between them. This CDR3 is CASSLNRDYEQYF. CDR3 DNA sequence: TGTGCCAGCAGTTTAAACCGGGACTACGAGCAGTACTTC.

This clonotype was detected ten times or more. The chain links TRBV3-1 to TRBJ1-1; D is possibly TRBD1 (6 bases). CDR1 is LGHDT and CDR2 is YNNKEL in the germline V gene (reference sequence). Trimming cost V 1 base and J 1 base, with 16 bases left between them. The CDR3 spans 17 residues. CDR3 in DNA: TGTGCCAGCAGCCAAGTCTATCCGTGGGGGCAGAACACTGAAGCTTTCTTT. This encodes CASSQVYPWGQNTEAFF.

This clonotype has ten or more counts. At one of its ends the junction is not consistent with the germline gene, which may arise from a read error. The chain carries TRBV12-3 or TRBV12-4 and TRBJ1-5; TRBD1 agrees at 8 bases. This CDR3 has 15 residues. The CDR3 sequence is CASSLGQGGNQPQHF. CDR3 DNA sequence: TGTGCCAGCAGCTTAGGACAGGGTGGCAATCAGCCCCAGCATTTT.

This clonotype appeared many times. The V gene is TRBV4-2, the J gene TRBJ2-7; TRBD2 matches at 11 bases. With 3 bases clipped from V and 5 bases from J, the junction kept 3 bases outside the gene matches. The CDR3 has 14 amino acids. Germline V gene data show CDR1 as LGHNA and CDR2 as YNFKEQ. The CDR3 region is CASSQFSGRDEQYF. CDR3 sequence (DNA): TGTGCCAGCAGCCAGTTTAGCGGGAGGGACGAGCAGTACTTC.

This clonotype showed up many times. The genes are TRBV7-7 and TRBJ1-5; the D is unclear. Trimming removed 5 bases from V and 5 bases from J, with 10 bases in between. CDR1 and CDR2 (germline): SSHAT, FNYEAQ (reference sequence). This CDR3 region has 13 residues. CDR3 residues: CASSPGRDQPQHF. CDR3 coding DNA: TGTGCCAGCAGCCCCGGGCGGGATCAGCCCCAGCATTTT.

This clonotype appeared many times. The DNA is omitted, as the CDR3 cannot be located on it reliably, and the CDR3 follows TCRdb's listing. The chain is built from TRBV11-2 and TRBJ2-1; TRBD1 is taken as the D call from the table, unchecked against the DNA. Germline CDR1 reads SGHAT; CDR2 reads FQNNGV. Ends included, the CDR3 has 16 residues. CDR3 protein: CASSFGSGGTYNEQFF.

This clonotype was picked up many times. The rearrangement joins TRBV11-3 to TRBJ2-7; D is ambiguous. Germline V CDR1 and CDR2: SGHNT, YENEEA. CDR3 length: 16 amino acids. Trimming left V 4 bases short and J 1 base short, with 17 bases between. CDR3 loop: CASSYLILAGSYEQYF. CDR3 bases: TGTGCCAGCAGCTATTTAATATTGGCCGGATCCTACGAGCAGTACTTC.

At least ten counts were recorded for this clonotype. This rearrangement joins TRBV6-1 to TRBJ2-5; 7 bases line up with TRBD1. CDR1 MNHNS and CDR2 SASEGT come from the germline V gene. This CDR3 contains 14 residues. Unmatched junction bases numbered 3, after V lost 4 bases and J lost 1 base. CDR3 coding DNA: TGTGCCAGCAGTGCAGGGGGACGCCAAGAGACCCAGTACTTC. It yields the protein CASSAGGRQETQYF.

The chain employs TRBV12-3 or TRBV12-4 and TRBJ2-7, with 7 bases identical to TRBD1. This CDR3 is 13 amino acids long. V was pared by 6 bases and J by 7 bases, with 9 bases of the junction left unmatched. The CDR3, as DNA: TGTGCCAGCAGCGATGGGACAGTTTTAGAGCAGTACTTC. This encodes CASSDGTVLEQYF.

The genes are TRBV12-3 or TRBV12-4 and TRBJ1-5; no firm D call. The CDR3 covers 15 residues. V dropped 5 bases and J dropped 3 bases, with 14 bases sitting between them. The CDR3 nucleotides are TGTGCCAGCAGTCCGATGGGCGGCTCCAATCAGCCCCAGCATTTT. The encoded protein is CASSPMGGSNQPQHF.